This entry lists 21 T cell receptor beta chains sequenced from one sample in a study of T cells in Graves' hyperthyroidism and ophthalmopathy. It was RNA transcripts that yielded the amplified TCR beta CDR3 regions. With the HTBI primer set, the TCR CDR3 went through a first round of RT-PCR. TCRdb recomputed calls from the multiplex PCR reads with MiXCR, one row per CDR3 protein. The repertoire holds almost 600,000 distinct CDR3 sequences, with about half as singletons. The sequenced material came from peripheral blood or thyroid tissue (not recorded which). These receptor sequences come from a young woman with Graves' hyperthyroidism.

This clonotype came up many times. The chain joins TRBV4-1 to TRBJ2-7, with D perhaps TRBD2 (6 bases). Looked up from germline, CDR1 is MGHRA and CDR2 is YSYEKL. V lost 4 bases, J lost 0 bases, and 10 bases lay in between. The CDR3 totals 14 residues. DNA of the CDR3: TGCGCCAGCAGCCTATTAGCGGTCTCCTACGAGCAGTACTTC. Translating it yields CASSLLAVSYEQYF.

This clonotype came up once. The chain couples TRBV7-3 to TRBJ2-1; D is uncertain. V was shortened by 2 bases and J by 9 bases, with 11 bases between the two germline ends. This CDR3 contains 13 residues. Germline V lookup: CDR1 SGHTA, CDR2 FQGTGA. The CDR3 spells CASSLGVNTEQFF. The CDR3 DNA reads as TGTGCCAGCAGCTTAGGAGTGAACACTGAGCAGTTCTTC.

This clonotype was counted ten times or more. The CDR3 reads CASSLGLGWETQYF. The CDR3 DNA sequence: TGTGCCAGCAGCTTAGGACTGGGGTGGGAGACCCAGTACTTC. The chain employs TRBV7-9 and TRBJ2-5; no clear D. Trimming removed 1 base at V and 5 bases at J, with 11 bases between. Germline V gene lookup returns CDR1 SEHNR and CDR2 FQNEAQ (reference sequence). The CDR3 extends over 14 amino acids. Variable domain in full (rest from reference TRBV7-9 and TRBJ2-5): DTGVSQNPRHKITKRGQNVTFRCDPISEHNRLYWYRQTLGQGPEFLTYFQNEAQLEKSRLLSDRFSAERPKGSFSTLEIQRTEQGDSAMYLCASSLGLGWETQYFGPGTRLLVL.

Ten or more counts support this clonotype. For the CDR3, the DNA is TGTGCCAGTAGGTACAGACAGAATATTGAAGGGTCCCAGCATTTT. Translation gives CASRYRQNIEGSQHF. This chain uses TRBV19 with TRBJ1-5, with a weak D call TRBD1 (5 bases). This CDR3 is built from 15 residues. Germline-derived CDR1 and CDR2 are LNHDA and SQIVND (reference sequence). V was cut by 6 bases and J by 11 bases, with 23 bases left in between.

The V gene is TRBV20-1, the J gene TRBJ2-5; D might be TRBD2 (6 bases). Germline lookup yields CDR1 DFQATT and CDR2 SNEGSKA (reference sequence). The ends were cut back, 3 bases at V and 5 bases at J, with 13 bases in the middle. The CDR3 has 13 residues. The CDR3 sequence is CSARPGLIETQYF. CDR3 nucleotide sequence: TGCAGTGCTAGGCCGGGACTTATTGAGACCCAGTACTTC.

The gene calls are TRBV6-2 or TRBV6-3 and TRBJ2-2, with TRBD2 matching over 10 bases. CDR1 is MNHEY and CDR2 is SVGEGT in the germline V gene. Germline trimming cut 6 bases from V and 1 base from J; bases unmatched to any gene: 2. The CDR3 runs to 15 residues. The CDR3 bases are TGTGCCAGCAGCCGACTAGCGGGGAACACCGGGGAGCTGTTTTTT. It codes for CASSRLAGNTGELFF.

The rearrangement joins TRBV7-9 to TRBJ1-4; D ambiguous. Trimming left V 3 bases short and J 8 bases short, with 13 bases between. This CDR3 has 14 residues. Germline V gives CDR1 SEHNR, CDR2 FQNEAQ (reference sequence). CDR3 sequence reads: CASSLGLGREKLFF. CDR3 DNA: TGTGCCAGCAGCTTGGGGTTGGGTCGGGAAAAACTGTTTTTT.

This clonotype came up many times. The gene calls are TRBV6-5 and TRBJ2-7; D not certain. The germline V and J ends were trimmed by 6 bases and 0 bases, with 15 bases remaining between them. The CDR3 has 15 amino acids. CDR1 is MNHEY and CDR2 is SVGAGI in the germline V gene. The chain's CDR3 is CASRTLTPDSYEQYF. The CDR3 region has the DNA TGTGCCAGCAGGACTCTAACCCCCGACTCCTACGAGCAGTACTTC.

This clonotype was found many times. The chain recombines TRBV14 with TRBJ2-2, with D maybe TRBD2 (6 bases). The ends were cut back, 4 bases at V and 5 bases at J, with 17 bases in the middle. Per germline, CDR1 SGHDN and CDR2 FVKESK. This CDR3 is 16 amino acids long. As DNA, the CDR3 is TGTGCCAGCAGCCGTCTAACGGGGAGGTGGACCGGGGAGCTGTTTTTT. Amino acids: CASSRLTGRWTGELFF.

Notes on this clonotype: The CDR3 carries no conserved terminal phenylalanine or tryptophan, so it likely arises from a read error. Because the CDR3's place on the DNA is in doubt, the DNA is left out and the CDR3 is given as listed by TCRdb. This chain uses TRBV9 with TRBJ2-5; TRBD1, the table's D call, was not compared with the DNA. Germline V lookup: CDR1 SGDLS, CDR2 YYNGEE. The CDR3 spans 11 residues, counting both ends. CDR3 protein: CASSTGTGYDL.

Details on this clonotype: Mismatch with germline at one junction end may stem from a read error. This chain links TRBV29-1 with TRBJ1-5, with 9 positions matching TRBD1. This CDR3 has 13 amino acids. From germline, CDR1 is SQVTM and CDR2 ANQGSEA. The CDR3: CSVEGTGYQPQHF. The CDR3 DNA follows: TGCAGCGTCGAAGGGACAGGGTATCAGCCCCAGCATTTT.

A note on this clonotype: A read error may produce the germline difference seen at one junction end. V gene TRBV2 combines with J gene TRBJ1-1; possible D gene TRBD1, 6 bases. This CDR3 is 15 amino acids long. Germline V gene data show CDR1 as SNHLY and CDR2 as FYNNEI. The CDR3, as DNA: TGTGCCAGCAGGGCAGAACAGGGTGGGACCACTGAAGCTCTCTTT. Translated, it gives CASRAEQGGTTEALF.

This clonotype was seen only once. V gene TRBV20-1 combines with J gene TRBJ2-7, with a weak D call TRBD2 (6 bases). The closer fit of TRBJ2-1 to the DNA end suggests the J call may be wrong. This CDR3 is 11 amino acids long. Germline-derived CDR1 and CDR2 are DFQATT and SNEGSKA (reference sequence). In DNA form, the CDR3 reads TGCAGTGCTAGGCTTAGCGGAGAGCAGTTCTTC. This gives the protein CSARLSGEQFF.

The genes are TRBV7-2 and TRBJ1-6; D is perhaps TRBD1 (6 bases). With 5 bases removed from V and 2 bases from J, the gap between germline ends came to 16 bases. Germline V gene lookup returns CDR1 SGHTA and CDR2 FQGNSA. The CDR3 has 17 amino acids. The CDR3 DNA follows: TGTGCCAGCAGCATCGCGGGTTGGGACACCTATAATTCACCCCTCCACTTT. It codes for CASSIAGWDTYNSPLHF.

The chain couples TRBV3-1 to TRBJ2-7; D may be TRBD1 (6 bases). Germline loops: CDR1 LGHDT, CDR2 YNNKEL (reference sequence). The CDR3 is made up of 16 amino acids. V was clipped by 4 bases and J by 5 bases, with 21 bases between them. The CDR3 nucleotides are TGTGCCAGCAGCCCCCGAGAGTGGGGCCGACAGGACGAGCAGTACTTC. This encodes CASSPREWGRQDEQYF.

This clonotype was seen a handful of times. Written as DNA, the CDR3 is TGTGCCAGCATGGGCGGGAGTAAGAATGAGCAGTACTTC. As protein: CASMGGSKNEQYF. The chain couples TRBV7-9 to TRBJ2-7, with TRBD2 matching 7 bases. This CDR3 is built from 13 residues. Germline V gene sequence: CDR1 SEHNR, CDR2 FQNEAQ (reference sequence). Trimming at V came to 7 bases and at J to 7 bases, leaving 10 bases not matched to a gene.

This clonotype was counted ten times or more. The rearrangement links TRBV27 to TRBJ1-5; 9 bases align to TRBD1. With 7 bases clipped from V and 1 base from J, the junction kept 8 bases outside the gene matches. Germline-derived CDR1 and CDR2 are MNHEY and SMNVEV (reference sequence). The CDR3 has 16 residues. The CDR3: CASMTGGFGSNQPQHF. For the CDR3, the DNA is TGTGCCAGCATGACAGGGGGTTTTGGGAGCAATCAGCCCCAGCATTTT.

In regard to this clonotype: An end of the junction differs from the germline gene, which may be a read error. The V and J genes are TRBV7-9 and TRBJ2-1, with D unresolved. The CDR3 has 12 residues. Germline V gives CDR1 SEHNR, CDR2 FQNEAQ (reference sequence). CDR3 bases: TGCTACGCAGGCGCACACACGAATGAGCAGTTCTTC. Protein sequence: CYAGAHTNEQFF. The whole variable domain, remainder taken from reference TRBV7-9 and TRBJ2-1, is DTGVSQNPRHKITKRGQNVTFRCDPISEHNRLYWYRQTLGQGPEFLTYFQNEAQLEKSRLLSDRFSAERPKGSFSTLEIQRTEQGDSAMYLCYAGAHTNEQFFGPGTRLTVL.

A single count supports this clonotype. V and J are TRBV6-1 and TRBJ2-2; possibly TRBD2 for D (6 bases). The CDR3 spans 15 residues. Germline lookup yields CDR1 MNHNS and CDR2 SASEGT. Trimming stripped 6 bases from V and 7 bases from J, with 18 bases between. The CDR3 DNA reads as TGTGCCAGCAGCCCCTCCCGGGGGTCCGGCGGGGAGCTGTTTTTT. Translating gives CASSPSRGSGGELFF.

V gene TRBV2 combines with J gene TRBJ2-7; 7 nucleotides align to TRBD2. The J call may be mistaken, given a closer DNA end match to TRBJ2-1. There are 12 residues in the CDR3. CDR1 and CDR2 (germline): SNHLY, FYNNEI. The CDR3 region has the DNA TGTGCCAGCAGGGGAGGGGACTATGAGCAGTTCTTC. Translation: CASRGGDYEQFF.

This clonotype was counted only a few times. The chain recombines TRBV7-6 with TRBJ2-5; TRBD1 matches at 9 bases. This CDR3 has 17 amino acids. The germline V gene encodes CDR1 SGHVS and CDR2 FNYEAQ. Germline trimming cut 5 bases from V and 9 bases from J; bases unmatched to any gene: 19. Here the CDR3 DNA reads TGTGCCAGCAGCCTATCCCCGGGGGACAGGGCTAATCAGCCCCAGTACTTC. Its translation is CASSLSPGDRANQPQYF. The variable domain in full, completed from reference TRBV7-6 and TRBJ2-5, reads GAGVSQSPRYKVTKRGQDVALRCDPISGHVSLYWYRQALGQGPEFLTYFNYEAQQDKSGLPNDRFSAERPEGSISTLTIQRTEQRDSAMYRCASSLSPGDRANQPQYFGPGTRLLVL.